This T cell receptor (beta chain) was identified during a study of cytomegalovirus exposure and HLA in healthy donors. Study-wide background: Roughly 180 million T cells yielded 117 million unique TCR beta sequences, as an earlier analysis found. Overall study findings and caveats: An analysis that was carried out later associated 16,951 TCR beta sequences with HLA alleles at 0.05 false discovery rate. A later analysis revealed that TCR association rates differed between HLA loci, peaking at DRB1 and bottoming out at HLA-C.

The study ran its PCR with 60 Vbeta and 13 Jbeta primers. Clones were sequenced by immunoSEQ multiplex PCR, and TCRdb holds only the in-frame ones, with some missing. The table includes approximately 160,000 clones, around four fifths detected once. With respect to this clone: As yet, its antigen is unknown.

Germline CDR1 reads MNHNY; CDR2 reads SVGAGI (reference sequence). V lost 0 bases and J lost 3; bases outside the gene matches: 6. This CDR3 region has 16 residues. The sample comprised PBMCs. The receptor was isolated from a man in his fifties or sixties in good health and CMV-seropositive. The chain is built from TRBV6-6 and TRBJ2-3, with 7 bases matching TRBD2. CDR3 protein: CASSYSGGGPTDTQYF. CDR3 nucleotide sequence: TGTGCCAGCAGTTACTCGGGGGGAGGGCCGACAGATACGCAGTATTTT.